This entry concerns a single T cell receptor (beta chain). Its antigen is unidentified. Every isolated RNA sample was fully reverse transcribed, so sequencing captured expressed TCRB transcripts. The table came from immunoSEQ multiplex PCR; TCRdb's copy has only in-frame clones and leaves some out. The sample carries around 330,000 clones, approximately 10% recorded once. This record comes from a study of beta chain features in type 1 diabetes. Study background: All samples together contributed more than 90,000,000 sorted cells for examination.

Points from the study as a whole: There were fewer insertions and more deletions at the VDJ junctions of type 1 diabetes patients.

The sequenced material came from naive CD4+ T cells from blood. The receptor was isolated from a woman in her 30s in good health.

The CDR3 spells CASSRRDSPPNYGYTF. CDR3 DNA: TGTGCCAGCAGCCGGAGAGATTCGCCGCCTAACTATGGCTACACCTTC. This chain joins TRBV4-2 and TRBJ1-2; D call uncertain. Looked up from germline, CDR1 is LGHNA and CDR2 is YNFKEQ. The CDR3 loop spans 16 amino acids. V shed 4 bases and J shed 0 bases, with 15 bases lying between them.